The next 9 T cell receptor beta chains were all read from a single sample in a study of memory CD4+ T cells and cytomegalovirus serostatus. The sort gate was single viable CD3+CD4+CD8-CD45RO+ cells for memory CD4+ T cells. Clones were read by immunoSEQ multiplex PCR, and TCRdb kept only the in-frame ones, dropping some. The sample comprises about 62,000 clones, about 78% of which are singletons, and around 4.3% rests with the top ten. What was sequenced was memory CD4+ T cells from blood. The source is an adult in good health and CMV-seropositive.

This chain uses TRBV5-6 with TRBJ2-1, with 9 bases identical to TRBD1. The CDR3 is 15 amino acids. Germline-derived CDR1 and CDR2 are SGHDT and YYEEEE. After removal of 4 bases from V and 2 bases from J, the junction contained 4 bases not matched to a gene. In DNA form, the CDR3 reads TGTGCCAGCAGCCCCGGGACAGGGCCCTACAATGAGCAGTTCTTC. Its protein is CASSPGTGPYNEQFF.

This sequence joins TRBV27 and TRBJ1-1; 11 positions match TRBD1. The CDR3 contains 16 residues. Germline V gene lookup returns CDR1 MNHEY and CDR2 SMNVEV (reference sequence). Germline trimming cut 1 base from V and 9 bases from J; bases unmatched to any gene: 10. CDR3 sequence: CASSLFSSDRGLKAFF. The CDR3 nucleotides read TGTGCCAGCAGTTTATTCTCCTCGGACAGGGGGCTTAAAGCTTTCTTT.

The chain combines TRBV11-1 with TRBJ2-2; 13 nucleotides agree with TRBD2. With V trimmed by 5 bases and J by 1 base, 10 bases remained unmatched. Germline V gives CDR1 SGHAT, CDR2 FQDESV (reference sequence). CDR3 length: 19 amino acids. DNA of the CDR3: TGTGCCAGCAGCCCTAGACTAGCGGGAGGATTGAAGAACACCGGGGAGCTGTTTTTT. Translating it yields CASSPRLAGGLKNTGELFF.

This chain joins TRBV19 and TRBJ1-2, with D unclear. V was cut by 4 bases and J by 14 bases, with 11 bases left in between. CDR1 LNHDA and CDR2 SQIVND come from the germline V gene (reference sequence). CDR3 length: 10 amino acids. The CDR3 DNA sequence: TGTGCCAGTAGTAGTGTCGGGAAAACCTTC. Translation: CASSSVGKTF.

V gene TRBV11-2 combines with J gene TRBJ2-7; D perhaps matches TRBD1 (5 bases). The germline V and J ends were trimmed by 4 bases and 3 bases, with 19 bases remaining between them. CDR1 and CDR2 from the germline V gene are SGHAT and FQNNGV. The CDR3 consists of 16 residues. The chain's CDR3 is CASSSHRRTRYYEQYF. CDR3 sequence (DNA): TGTGCCAGCAGCTCCCACCGCCGGACACGATACTACGAGCAGTACTTC.

V gene TRBV7-2 combines with J gene TRBJ2-3, with 9 bases aligning to TRBD2. The length of the CDR3 is 16 residues. Germline V gene data show CDR1 as SGHTA and CDR2 as FQGNSA. The V gene end was trimmed by 5 bases and the J gene end by 2 bases; junction bases not matched to a gene: 8. CDR3 coding DNA: TGTGCCAGCAGCCCCCGGACTAGCGAGGACACAGATACGCAGTATTTT. This codes for CASSPRTSEDTDTQYF.

The rearrangement links TRBV2 to TRBJ1-5; D uncertain. Germline V gene data show CDR1 as SNHLY and CDR2 as FYNNEI. The CDR3 runs 15 residues. Trimming removed 1 base at V and 2 bases at J, with 9 bases between. The CDR3 DNA follows: TGTGCCAGCAGTGAAGAGATTGTCGGCAATCAGCCCCAGCATTTT. Protein sequence: CASSEEIVGNQPQHF.

V usage is TRBV5-4 and J usage is TRBJ2-3, with TRBD2 matching over 9 bases. Germline loops: CDR1 SGHNT, CDR2 YYREEE (reference sequence). The J segment lost 2 bases and the V segment lost 0 bases, leaving 4 bases of the junction unmatched. This CDR3 comprises 16 residues. The chain's CDR3 is CASSLDLAGNTDTQYF. The CDR3, as DNA: TGTGCCAGCAGCTTGGATCTAGCGGGAAACACAGATACGCAGTATTTT.

The sample holds one count of this clone. The chain joins TRBV6-5 to TRBJ2-7; the D call may be TRBD1 or TRBD2 (5 bases each). Germline loops: CDR1 MNHEY, CDR2 SVGAGI. V was trimmed by 6 bases and J by 6 bases, leaving 12 bases between them. This CDR3 region has 12 residues. The CDR3 sequence is CASSLRGSEQYF. The CDR3 DNA reads as TGTGCCAGCAGCCTCCGGGGCAGCGAGCAGTACTTC.